This T cell receptor (beta chain) is drawn from a study of CD8+ T cells in alopecia areata. Across the study: Treated patients were given oral tofacitinib, which was dosed at 5 to 10 mg twice daily.

With V trimmed by 3 bases and J by 4 bases, 3 bases remained unmatched. CDR3 length: 15 amino acids. Germline-derived CDR1 and CDR2 are SGDLS and YYNGEE. Study-wide results and caveats: An increase in clonality over normal scalp was evident in lesional scalp, especially alopecia totalis/universalis. Shared TCR sequences were less clear between patients than in mice, possibly partly from HLA diversity. Sequencing of scalp samples also captures resident alphabeta T cells of normal skin.

It was cDNA, reverse transcribed from extracted RNA, that served as the sequencing template. The protocol was immunoSEQ multiplex PCR, while the TCRdb copy is restricted to in-frame clones and leaves out a portion. This table holds about 140,000 clones, about 47% found once. This clone was recorded many times. Its cognate antigen is unknown. Different DNA sequences within this sample yield the same CDR3. Here the sequenced sample was CD4+ T cells sorted from blood, taken at week 0. This receptor was identified in a human donor with alopecia areata. The gene calls are TRBV9 and TRBJ2-7; 14 nucleotides align to TRBD2. CDR3 in amino acids: CASSGGTSGSYEQYF. The CDR3 DNA reads TGTGCCAGCAGCGGCGGGACTAGCGGGAGTTACGAGCAGTACTTC.